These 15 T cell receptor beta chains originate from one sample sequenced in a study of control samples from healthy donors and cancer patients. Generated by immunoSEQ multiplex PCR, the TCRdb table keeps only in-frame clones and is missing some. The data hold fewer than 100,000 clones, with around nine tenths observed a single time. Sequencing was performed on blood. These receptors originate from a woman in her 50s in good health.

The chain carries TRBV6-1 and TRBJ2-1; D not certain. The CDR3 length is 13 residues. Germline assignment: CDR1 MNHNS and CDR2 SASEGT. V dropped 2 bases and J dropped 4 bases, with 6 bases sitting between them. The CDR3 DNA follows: TGTGCCAGCAGTGAATACGGTTACAATGAGCAGTTCTTC. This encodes CASSEYGYNEQFF.

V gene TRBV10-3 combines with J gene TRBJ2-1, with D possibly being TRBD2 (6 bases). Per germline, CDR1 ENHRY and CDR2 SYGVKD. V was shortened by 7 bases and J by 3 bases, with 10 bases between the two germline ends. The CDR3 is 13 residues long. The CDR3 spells CAINAAGYNEQFF. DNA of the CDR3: TGTGCCATCAATGCAGCGGGCTACAATGAGCAGTTCTTC.

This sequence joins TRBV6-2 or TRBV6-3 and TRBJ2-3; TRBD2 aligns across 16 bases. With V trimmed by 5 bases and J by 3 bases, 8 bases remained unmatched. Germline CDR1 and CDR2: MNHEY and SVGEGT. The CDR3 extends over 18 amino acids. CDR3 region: CASSHPGLAGGLTDTQYF. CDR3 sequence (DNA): TGTGCCAGCAGTCACCCGGGACTAGCGGGGGGGCTGACAGATACGCAGTATTTT.

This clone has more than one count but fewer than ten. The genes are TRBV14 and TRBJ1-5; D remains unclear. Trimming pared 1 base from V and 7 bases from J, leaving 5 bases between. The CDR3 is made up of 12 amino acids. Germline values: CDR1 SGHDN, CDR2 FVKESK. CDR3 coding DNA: TGTGCCAGCAGCCAAGTCGGCCAGCCCCAGCATTTT. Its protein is CASSQVGQPQHF.

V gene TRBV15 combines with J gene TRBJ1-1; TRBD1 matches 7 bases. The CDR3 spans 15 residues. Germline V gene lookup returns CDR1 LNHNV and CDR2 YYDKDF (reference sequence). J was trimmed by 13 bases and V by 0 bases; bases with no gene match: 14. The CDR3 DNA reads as TGTGCCACCAGCAGAGATCAGGGACAGAGAATCCGGGGTTTCTTT. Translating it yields CATSRDQGQRIRGFF.

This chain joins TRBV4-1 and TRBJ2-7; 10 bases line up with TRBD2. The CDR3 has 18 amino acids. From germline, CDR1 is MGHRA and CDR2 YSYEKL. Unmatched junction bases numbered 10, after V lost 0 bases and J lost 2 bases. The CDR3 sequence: CASSQEAPLAGEPYEQYF. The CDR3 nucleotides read TGCGCCAGCAGCCAAGAGGCCCCCCTAGCGGGGGAGCCCTACGAGCAGTACTTC.

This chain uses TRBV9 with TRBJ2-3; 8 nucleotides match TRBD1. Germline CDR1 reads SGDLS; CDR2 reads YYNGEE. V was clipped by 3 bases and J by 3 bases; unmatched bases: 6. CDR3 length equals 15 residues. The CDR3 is CASSASGTGTDTQYF. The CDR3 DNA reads TGTGCCAGCAGCGCCTCCGGGACAGGTACAGATACGCAGTATTTT.

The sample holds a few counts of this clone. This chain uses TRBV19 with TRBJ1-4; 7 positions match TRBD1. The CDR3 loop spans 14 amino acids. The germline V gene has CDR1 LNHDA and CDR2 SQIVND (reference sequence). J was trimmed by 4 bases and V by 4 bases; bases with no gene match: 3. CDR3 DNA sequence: TGTGCCAGTAGTACGGGACAGAGTAATGAAAAACTGTTTTTT. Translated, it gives CASSTGQSNEKLFF.

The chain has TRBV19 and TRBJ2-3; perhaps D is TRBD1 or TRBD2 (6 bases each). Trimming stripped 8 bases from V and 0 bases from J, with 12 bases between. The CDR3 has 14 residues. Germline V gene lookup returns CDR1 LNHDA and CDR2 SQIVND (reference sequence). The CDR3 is CASREGGSTDTQYF. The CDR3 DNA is TGTGCCAGTCGAGAGGGGGGAAGCACAGATACGCAGTATTTT.

CDR3 protein: CASSFRGSYEQYF. The DNA for the CDR3 is TGTGCCAGCAGCTTCAGAGGATCCTACGAGCAGTACTTC. V is TRBV7-2 and J is TRBJ2-7; D is unresolved. The V gene's germline CDR1 is SGHTA and CDR2 FQGNSA. The CDR3 sequence is 13 residues long. Trimming removed 3 bases from V and 1 base from J, with 7 bases in between.

The CDR3 reads CASSFPQGRSSPLHF. The CDR3 nucleotides are TGTGCCAGCAGCTTTCCACAGGGGAGGTCTTCACCCCTCCACTTT. The V gene is TRBV5-6, the J gene TRBJ1-6; 7 nucleotides align to TRBD1. Germline V lookup: CDR1 SGHDT, CDR2 YYEEEE. This CDR3 region has 15 residues. The junction had 8 bases not matched to a gene; V was cut back by 2 bases and J by 9 bases.

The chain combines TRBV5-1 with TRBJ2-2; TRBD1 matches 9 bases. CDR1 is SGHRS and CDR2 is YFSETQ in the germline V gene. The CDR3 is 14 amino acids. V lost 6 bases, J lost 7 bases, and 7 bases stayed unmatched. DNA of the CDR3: TGCGCCAGCACACCGGGACAGGGATACGGGGAGCTGTTTTTT. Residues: CASTPGQGYGELFF.

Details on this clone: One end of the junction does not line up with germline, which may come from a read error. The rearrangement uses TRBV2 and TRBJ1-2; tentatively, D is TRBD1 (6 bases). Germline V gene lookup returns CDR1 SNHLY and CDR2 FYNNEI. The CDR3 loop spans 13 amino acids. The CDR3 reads CASSEVGGRSYTF. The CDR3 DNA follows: TGTGCCAGCAGCGAAGTAGGGGGGAGAAGCTACACCTTC.

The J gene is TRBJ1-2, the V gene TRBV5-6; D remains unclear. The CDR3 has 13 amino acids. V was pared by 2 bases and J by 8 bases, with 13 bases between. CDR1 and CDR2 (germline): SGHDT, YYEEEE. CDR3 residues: CASSLTPEGGYTF. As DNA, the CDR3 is TGTGCCAGCAGCTTAACTCCAGAGGGAGGCTACACCTTC. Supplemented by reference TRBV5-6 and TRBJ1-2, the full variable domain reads DAGVTQSPTHLIKTRGQQVTLRCSPKSGHDTVSWYQQALGQGPQFIFQYYEEEERQRGNFPDRFSGHQFPNYSSELNVNALLLGDSALYLCASSLTPEGGYTFGSGTRLTVV.

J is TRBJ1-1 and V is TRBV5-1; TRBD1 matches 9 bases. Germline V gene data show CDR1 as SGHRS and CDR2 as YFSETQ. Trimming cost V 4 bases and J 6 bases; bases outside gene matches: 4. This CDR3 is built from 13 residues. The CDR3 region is CASSLRQGAEAFF. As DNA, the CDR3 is TGCGCCAGCAGCCTTCGACAGGGGGCTGAAGCTTTCTTT.